There are a few counts of the clone carrying this TCR beta chain. What it binds is not known. Employing constant-segment primers, 5'RACE generated TCR alpha and TCR beta cDNA libraries bearing sample barcodes and UMIs. TCRdb reprocessed the 5' RACE reads with MiXCR, giving one entry per CDR3 protein. Of over 300,000 distinct CDR3 sequences in the sample, approximately 22% were seen once. These data come from a study of T-cell memory formation after mild COVID-19. Germline CDR1 reads MGHDK; CDR2 reads SYGVNS. The CDR3 length is 17 residues. The V gene end was trimmed by 0 bases and the J gene end by 5 bases; junction bases not matched to a gene: 8. Findings and limits, study-wide: Contracting clones localized mainly to CM and EM when CD4+ and mainly to EMRA when CD8+.

The clonotype originates from a young man who had mild COVID-19 (a few samples of this study predate the infection). Cell type and time point are not known. What was sequenced was PBMCs or a T cell subset sorted from them (not recorded which). V gene TRBV25-1 combines with J gene TRBJ2-2; 8 bases match TRBD2. In DNA form, the CDR3 reads TGTGCCAGCAGTGAATATGGGGTAGCGGGGCAAACCGGGGAGCTGTTTTTT. This translates into CASSEYGVAGQTGELFF.